This T cell receptor (beta chain) was sequenced during a study of T cell changes during pregnancy in multiple sclerosis. Germline loops: CDR1 LGHNA, CDR2 YNFKEQ. The CDR3 loop spans 17 amino acids. Trimming removed 0 bases at V and 8 bases at J, with 19 bases between. The protocol was immunoSEQ multiplex PCR, while the TCRdb copy is restricted to in-frame clones and leaves out a portion. The sample lists tens of thousands of clones, roughly 92% occurring once. The J gene is TRBJ1-4, the V gene TRBV4-2; D perhaps matches TRBD1 (6 bases). The specimen was CD4+ T cells from peripheral blood mononuclear cells, collected in the second trimester of pregnancy. The receptor comes from a female donor in good health, enrolled as a control in a pregnancy study. The CDR3 loop reads CASSQEILTGSGEKLFF. The CDR3 DNA reads TGTGCCAGCAGCCAAGAAATCCTCACAGGGTCGGGGGAAAAACTGTTTTTT.